This TCR beta chain was sequenced in a study of T-cell memory formation after mild COVID-19. Germline V gives CDR1 SGHDT, CDR2 YYEEEE. The CDR3 runs to 12 residues. Deletions cut 5 bases from V and 6 bases from J, with 11 bases between. Whole-study results and caveats: Of the contracting clones, CD4+ ones lay mainly in CM and EM, and CD8+ ones in EMRA. Some responding clones appeared in pre-infection memory, suggesting cross-reactive memory joined.

For this clonotype: The target antigen is unknown.

A 5'RACE reaction primed in the constant segment made cDNA libraries of TCR alpha and TCR beta, and these carried sample barcodes and UMIs. MiXCR, applied by TCRdb to the 5' RACE reads, yields one record per CDR3 protein. The profile shows fewer than 90,000 distinct CDR3 sequences, around 13% of them singletons. The V call is TRBV5-6, the J call TRBJ1-1, with D possibly TRBD1 on 5 matching bases. This TCR came from an adult woman who had mild COVID-19 (a few samples of this study predate the infection). Cell type and time point are not known. Sequencing used PBMCs or a T cell subset sorted from them (not recorded which). CDR3 in amino acids: CASSRAGPEAFF. The CDR3, as DNA: TGTGCCAGCAGTCGGGCAGGGCCTGAAGCTTTCTTT.